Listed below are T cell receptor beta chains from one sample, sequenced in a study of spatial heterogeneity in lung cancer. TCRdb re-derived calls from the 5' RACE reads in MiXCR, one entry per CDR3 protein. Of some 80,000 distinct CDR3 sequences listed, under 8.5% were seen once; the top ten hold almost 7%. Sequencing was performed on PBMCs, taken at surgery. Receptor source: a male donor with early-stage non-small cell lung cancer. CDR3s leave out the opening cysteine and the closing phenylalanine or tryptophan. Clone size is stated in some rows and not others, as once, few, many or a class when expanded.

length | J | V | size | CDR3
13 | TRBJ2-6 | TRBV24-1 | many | ATSDPGSGANVLT
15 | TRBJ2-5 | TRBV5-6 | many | ASSLVSSATYQETQY
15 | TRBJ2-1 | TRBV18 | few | ASSSIPTGGSLSEQF
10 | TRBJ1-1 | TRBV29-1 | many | SATEGYTEAF
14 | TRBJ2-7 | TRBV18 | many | ASSPRLAGGQHEQY
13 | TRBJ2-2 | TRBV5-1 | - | ASSSSTGQHGELF
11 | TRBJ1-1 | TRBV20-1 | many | SASKAGGTEAF
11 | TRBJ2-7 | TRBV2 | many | ASSSLAVEEQY
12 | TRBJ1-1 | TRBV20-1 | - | SARVGTVNTEAF
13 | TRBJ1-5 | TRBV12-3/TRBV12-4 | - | ASSQTGGSLQPQH
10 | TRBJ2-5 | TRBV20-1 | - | SARRGGETQY
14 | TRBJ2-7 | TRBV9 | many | ASSVGGHLLGYEQY
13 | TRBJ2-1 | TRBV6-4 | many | ASSEAYSSYNEQF
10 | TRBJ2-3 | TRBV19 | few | ASSKEADTQY
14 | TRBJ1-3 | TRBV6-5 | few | ASSDAGQGSRNTIY
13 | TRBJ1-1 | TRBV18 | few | ASSPGAVLNTEAF
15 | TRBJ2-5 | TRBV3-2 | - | ASSKTGTGEYQETQY
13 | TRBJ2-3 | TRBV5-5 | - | ASSLRQTGTDTQY
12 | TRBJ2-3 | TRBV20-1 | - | SLWLGSYTDTQY
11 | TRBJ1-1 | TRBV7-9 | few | ASSRGEYTEAF
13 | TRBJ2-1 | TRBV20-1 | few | SASSWPSGSYEQF
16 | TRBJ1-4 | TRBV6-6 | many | ASSYFRPQGNGSEKLF
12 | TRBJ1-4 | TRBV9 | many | ASATGTANEKLF
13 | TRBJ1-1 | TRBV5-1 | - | ASSPGGAWDTEAF
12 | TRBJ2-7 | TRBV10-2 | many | ASSLGGYEPEQY